The sequence of this T cell receptor (beta chain) was determined in a study of blood T cell repertoires in COVID-19. About the research overall: The United States, Italy and Spain provided the acute and convalescent COVID-19 samples. Sources were T cells, B-cell-depleted T cells, or PBMCs; the material itself was cDNA or gDNA.

Measured with immunoSEQ multiplex PCR; TCRdb has only the in-frame clones, and not every one. Seen here are 300,000 to 450,000 clones, about 87% observed once, and the top ten hold approximately 2.5%. In Seattle, patients joined the study during active infection and were tracked longitudinally. Trimming took 5 bases from V and 5 from J, leaving 9 bases between them. Germline CDR1 and CDR2: LNHDA and SQIVND (reference sequence). The CDR3 length is 12 residues. The chain has TRBV19 and TRBJ2-5; unclear D gene. Sequenced sample: peripheral blood. The source of this sequence is an older woman with COVID-19, enrolled during active disease. In DNA, the CDR3 is TGTGCCAGTAGTTCCTTCGGGGAGACCCAGTACTTC. Amino acid sequence: CASSSFGETQYF.